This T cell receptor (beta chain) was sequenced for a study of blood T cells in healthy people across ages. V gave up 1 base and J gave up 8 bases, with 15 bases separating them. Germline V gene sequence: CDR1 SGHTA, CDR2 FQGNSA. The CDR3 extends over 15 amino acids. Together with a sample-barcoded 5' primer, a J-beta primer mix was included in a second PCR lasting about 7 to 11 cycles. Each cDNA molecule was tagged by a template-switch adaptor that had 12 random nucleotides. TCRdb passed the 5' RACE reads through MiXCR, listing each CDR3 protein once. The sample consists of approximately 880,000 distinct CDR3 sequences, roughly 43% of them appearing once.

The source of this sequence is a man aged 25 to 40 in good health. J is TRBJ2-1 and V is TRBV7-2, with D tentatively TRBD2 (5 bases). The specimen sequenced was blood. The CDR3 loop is CASSLESHGGHEQFF. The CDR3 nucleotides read TGTGCCAGCAGCTTAGAATCCCACGGAGGTCATGAGCAGTTCTTC.